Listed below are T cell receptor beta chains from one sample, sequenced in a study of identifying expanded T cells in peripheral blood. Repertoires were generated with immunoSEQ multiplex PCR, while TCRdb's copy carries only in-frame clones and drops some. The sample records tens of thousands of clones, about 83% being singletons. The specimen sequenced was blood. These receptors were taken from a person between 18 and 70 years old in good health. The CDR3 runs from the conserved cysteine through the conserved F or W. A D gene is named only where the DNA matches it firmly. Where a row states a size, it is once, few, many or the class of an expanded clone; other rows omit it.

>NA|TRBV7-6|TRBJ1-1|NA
TGTGCCAGCAGCTTACGGAGTGTTGGGCCTGAAGCTTTCTTT
CASSLRSVGPEAFF
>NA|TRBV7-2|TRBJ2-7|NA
TGCGCCAGCAGCCAACAAAGGACAGCGTCCTACGAGCAGTACTTC
CASSQQRTASYEQYF
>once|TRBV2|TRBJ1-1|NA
TGTGCCAGCAGTTCCTGGGGTGGGGTCACTGAAGCTTTCTTT
CASSSWGGVTEAFF
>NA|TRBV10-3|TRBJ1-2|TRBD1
TGTGCCACCTCGGGACAGAGTAACTATGGCTACACCTTC
CATSGQSNYGYTF
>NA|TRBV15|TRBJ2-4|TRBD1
TGTGCCACCAGCCCGGACAGGGGGCCCAACATTCAGTACTTC
CATSPDRGPNIQYF
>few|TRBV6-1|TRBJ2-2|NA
TGTGCCAGCAGCCCCGGGCCTACGAACACCGGGGAGCTGTTTTTT
CASSPGPTNTGELFF
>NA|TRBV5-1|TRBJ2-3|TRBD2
TGCGCCAGCTCCCAATTCGGGGGGGGCACAGATACGCAGTATTTT
CASSQFGGGTDTQYF
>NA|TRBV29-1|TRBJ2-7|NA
TGCAGCGCCCAGACTGGGCCCTACGAGCAGTACTTC
CSAQTGPYEQYF
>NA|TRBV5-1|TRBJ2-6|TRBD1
TGCGCCAGCAGCATAGGACAGGGGGGCTCCGGGGCCAACGTCCTGACTTTC
CASSIGQGGSGANVLTF
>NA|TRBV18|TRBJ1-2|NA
TGTGCCAGCTCGCGCGCCGGGACTGACTATGGCTACACCTTC
CASSRAGTDYGYTF
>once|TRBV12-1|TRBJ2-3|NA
TGTGCCAGCAGCTACCGCGGACTAGCGGGGGATACAGATACGCAGTATTTT
CASSYRGLAGDTDTQYF
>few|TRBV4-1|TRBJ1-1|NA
TGCGCCAGCAGCCTTGCACAGGGCCCCCCGGGGACTGAAGCTTTCTTT
CASSLAQGPPGTEAFF
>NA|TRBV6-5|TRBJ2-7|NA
TGTGCCAGCAGTCCCTCTACTAGTTACGAGCAGTACTTC
CASSPSTSYEQYF
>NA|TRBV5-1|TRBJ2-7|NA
TGCGCCAGCAGATATACCTACGAGCAGTACTTC
CASRYTYEQYF
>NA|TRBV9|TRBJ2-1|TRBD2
TGTGCCAGCAGCGCCGTAGCGGGAGAATCATCTGAGCAGTTCTTC
CASSAVAGESSEQFF
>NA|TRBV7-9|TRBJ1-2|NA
TGTGCCAGCAGCTTAGCGGCAGGGAGAAACTATGGCTACACCTTC
CASSLAAGRNYGYTF
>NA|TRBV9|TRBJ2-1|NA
TGTGCCAGCAGCTCTACTCGAGAAGGAGGTTGGGATGAGCAGTTCTTC
CASSSTREGGWDEQFF
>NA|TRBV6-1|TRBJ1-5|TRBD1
TGTGCCAGCAGTGAAGAGACGACAGGGAATCAGCCCCAGCATTTT
CASSEETTGNQPQHF
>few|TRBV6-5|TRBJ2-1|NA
TGTGCCAGCAGTCGACAGAGCTCCTACAATGAGCAGTTCTTC
CASSRQSSYNEQFF
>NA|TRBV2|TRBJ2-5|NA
TGTGCCAGCAGTGTCTACATCCAAGAGACCCAGTACTTC
CASSVYIQETQYF
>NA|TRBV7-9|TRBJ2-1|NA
TGTGCCAGCAGCCGTGAATACAATGAGCAGTTCTTC
CASSREYNEQFF
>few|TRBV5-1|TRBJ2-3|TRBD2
TGCGCCAGCAGCTTGGGGCGGGAGAGGGGTACAGATACGCAGTATTTT
CASSLGRERGTDTQYF
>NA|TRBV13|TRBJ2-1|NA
TGTGCCAGCAGCTCGGTAGGGATTAACCTTGGCAATGAGCAGTTCTTC
CASSSVGINLGNEQFF
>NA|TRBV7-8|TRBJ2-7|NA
TGTGCCAGCTCCCCCGGACATCAACCCTACGAGCAGTACTTC
CASSPGHQPYEQYF
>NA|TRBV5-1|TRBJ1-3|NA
TGCGCCAGCAGCTTGGGTCTCGATGAGGGAAACACCATATATTTT
CASSLGLDEGNTIYF
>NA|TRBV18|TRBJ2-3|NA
TGTGCCAGCTCACCGACAGTAGCGACTAGCACAGATACGCAGTATTTT
CASSPTVATSTDTQYF
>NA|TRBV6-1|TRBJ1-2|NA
TGTGCCAGCAGATTCGGACGGGAAGCTAACTATGGCTACACCTTC
CASRFGREANYGYTF
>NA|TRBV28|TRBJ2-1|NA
TGTGCCAGCAGCCCGGACTCCGACGAGCAGTTCTTC
CASSPDSDEQFF
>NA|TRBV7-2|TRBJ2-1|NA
TGTGCCAGCAGCTCGAGGGGCCCCTTCAATGAGCAGTTCTTC
CASSSRGPFNEQFF
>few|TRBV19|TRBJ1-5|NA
TGTGCCAGTAGGCTACTGGGGTATAGCAATCAGCCCCAGCATTTT
CASRLLGYSNQPQHF
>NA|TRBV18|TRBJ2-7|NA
TGTGCCAGCTCACCAGGGTTCGGGACTCGCGAGCAGTACTTC
CASSPGFGTREQYF
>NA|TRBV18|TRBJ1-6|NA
TGTGCCAGCTCACTCAACATGTTCACAGGCCTCAATTCACCCCTCCACTTT
CASSLNMFTGLNSPLHF
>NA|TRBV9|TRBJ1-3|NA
TGTGCCAGCAGCGTAGGGATGTCTGGAAACACCATATATTTT
CASSVGMSGNTIYF
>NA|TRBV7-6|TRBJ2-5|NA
TGTGCCAGCAGCTCGCTCCCACCCAGGGGCGGACAAGAGACCCAGTACTTC
CASSSLPPRGGQETQYF
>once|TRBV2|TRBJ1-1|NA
TGTGCCAGCAGTGAAGACCTCAGGAACACTGAAGCTTTCTTT
CASSEDLRNTEAFF
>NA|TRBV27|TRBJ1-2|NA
TGTGCCAGCAGTTTATCCCAGGGGAAGACCTATGGCTACACCTTC
CASSLSQGKTYGYTF
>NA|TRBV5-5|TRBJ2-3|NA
TGTGCCAGCAGCCGCAGGACTAACACAGATACGCAGTATTTT
CASSRRTNTDTQYF
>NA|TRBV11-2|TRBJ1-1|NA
TGTGCCAGCAGCCTGACCGGGACCCCGCGTATGAACACTGAAGCTTTCTTT
CASSLTGTPRMNTEAFF
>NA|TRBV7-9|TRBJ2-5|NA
TGTGCCAGCAGCCGTAGTACAGGGCGGGAGACCCAGTACTTC
CASSRSTGRETQYF
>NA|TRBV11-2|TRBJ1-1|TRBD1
TGTGCCAGCAGCTTAAGACAGGGGAACACTGAAGCTTTCTTT
CASSLRQGNTEAFF
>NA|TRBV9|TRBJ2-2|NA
TGTGCCAGCAGCGTAGAGGTCTCGCGGATCACCGGGGAGCTGTTTTTT
CASSVEVSRITGELFF
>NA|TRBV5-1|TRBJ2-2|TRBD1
TGCGCCAGCAGCTGGGGGACAGCAAGTAACACCGGGGAGCTGTTTTTT
CASSWGTASNTGELFF
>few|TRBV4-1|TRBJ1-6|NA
TGCGCCAGCAGCCAAGTTGGGCCGACGAATTCACCCCTCCACTTT
CASSQVGPTNSPLHF
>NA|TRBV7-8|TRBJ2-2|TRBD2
TGTGCCAGCAGCTTTCCCGGCTCCGGGGGGACCGGGGAGCTGTTTTTT
CASSFPGSGGTGELFF
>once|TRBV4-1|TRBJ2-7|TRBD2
TGCGCCAGCAGCCAAGCAGGCGCGGGAGGCTACGAGCAGTACTTC
CASSQAGAGGYEQYF
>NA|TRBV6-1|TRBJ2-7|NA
TGTGCCAGCAGTGAACTGTGGAGTACTCGCGAGCAGTACTTC
CASSELWSTREQYF
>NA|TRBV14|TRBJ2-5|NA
TGTGCCAGCAGCCAAGATCTCGGAGCGGGAGAGACCCAGTACTTC
CASSQDLGAGETQYF
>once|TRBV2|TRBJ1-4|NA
TGTGCCAGCAGTGAATTGGCCTTTAATGAAAAACTGTTTTTT
CASSELAFNEKLFF
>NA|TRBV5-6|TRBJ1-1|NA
TGTGCCAGCAGCTTGGCCCGGGGGAGAGAAGCTTTCTTT
CASSLARGREAFF
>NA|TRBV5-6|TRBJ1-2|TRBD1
TGTGCCAGCAGCTTGAGTATCGGGACAGGGTACTATGGCTACACCTTC
CASSLSIGTGYYGYTF
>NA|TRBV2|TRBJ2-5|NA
TGTGCCAGCAGTAAAGGGCGGGAGACCCAGTACTTC
CASSKGRETQYF
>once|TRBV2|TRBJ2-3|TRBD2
TGTGCCAGCAGTGGGACTAGCGGGTTGAGAAGCACAGATACGCAGTATTTT
CASSGTSGLRSTDTQYF
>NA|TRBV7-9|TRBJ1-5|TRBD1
TGTGCCAGCAGCTTAGGGGGTCCTACAGGGGGGCAGCCCCAGCATTTT
CASSLGGPTGGQPQHF